The clone carrying this TCR beta chain was recorded at least ten times. Antigen unknown. This entry is derived from a study of early T cells in non-severe SARS-CoV-2 infection. Broader study findings: Using VDJdb, the matching emphasized anti-spike CD8 responses while missing private and CD4 specificities.

TCRdb used MiXCR to reprocess the 5' RACE reads, holding one entry per CDR3 protein. This sample has roughly 61,000 distinct CDR3 sequences, with 11% found just once. V was clipped by 3 bases and J by 1 base, with 10 bases between them. Germline CDR1 reads MNHEY; CDR2 reads SVGEGT. This CDR3 has 14 amino acids. The receptor was derived from an adult who was a healthcare worker with PCR-confirmed SARS-CoV-2 infection or an uninfected control (not recorded which). The gene calls are TRBV6-2 or TRBV6-3 and TRBJ2-7, with D possibly called TRBD1 or TRBD2 (6 bases each). Sequenced input: whole blood. The CDR3 is CASSYGGTSYEQYF. The DNA for the CDR3 is TGTGCCAGCAGTTATGGCGGGACATCCTACGAGCAGTACTTC.